Below, 14 T cell receptor beta chains from the same sample are listed, as sequenced in a study of blood T cell repertoires in COVID-19. The table came from immunoSEQ multiplex PCR; TCRdb's copy has only in-frame clones and leaves some out. The repertoire holds roughly 78,000 clones, with around 80% as singletons. The sample taken for sequencing was peripheral blood. The receptors were gathered from a man between 45 and 60 years old with COVID-19, enrolled during active disease.

The J gene is TRBJ2-7, the V gene TRBV19; tentatively, D is TRBD1 (6 bases). CDR1 LNHDA and CDR2 SQIVND come from the germline V gene (reference sequence). Trimming left V 4 bases short and J 5 bases short, with 24 bases between. The CDR3 extends over 17 amino acids. CDR3 nucleotide sequence: TGTGCCAGTAGTAGCGGTGGGGCCAGGACAGCTTTGGACGAGCAGTACTTC. Translating gives CASSSGGARTALDEQYF.

V is TRBV11-1 and J is TRBJ2-1; a weak D match, TRBD2 (6 bases). The CDR3 is 13 residues long. Trimming removed 0 bases from V and 7 bases from J, with 7 bases in between. Germline V CDR1 and CDR2: SGHAT, FQDESV (reference sequence). The CDR3 nucleotides are TGTGCCAGCAGCTTAGCGAGCGGGAATGAGCAGTTCTTC. Protein: CASSLASGNEQFF.

The V gene is TRBV7-2, the J gene TRBJ2-3; weak D call: TRBD1 (5 bases). The CDR3 consists of 14 residues. CDR1 is SGHTA and CDR2 is FQGNSA in the germline V gene. V was cut by 2 bases and J by 6 bases, with 12 bases left in between. The DNA of the CDR3 is TGTGCCAGCAGCTTAAGGGGTTCAGGGGATACGCAGTATTTT. Protein product: CASSLRGSGDTQYF.

V usage is TRBV19 and J usage is TRBJ2-3; 13 nucleotides align to TRBD2. The CDR3 runs to 16 residues. Germline CDR1 LNHDA, CDR2 SQIVND (reference sequence). Unmatched junction bases numbered 4, after V lost 5 bases and J lost 2 bases. In DNA form, the CDR3 reads TGTGCCAGTAGTTACGGACTAGCGGGAGCCACAGATACGCAGTATTTT. Encoded protein: CASSYGLAGATDTQYF.

The gene calls are TRBV19 and TRBJ2-7; 10 bases align to TRBD1. V shed 6 bases and J 3 bases; nucleotides not matched to a gene: 8. Germline V lookup: CDR1 LNHDA, CDR2 SQIVND (reference sequence). This CDR3 region has 15 residues. The CDR3: CASSLKGQGHYEQYF. The CDR3 coding sequence is TGTGCCAGTAGCCTCAAGGGACAGGGGCACTACGAGCAGTACTTC.

CDR3 nucleotide sequence: TGCGCCAGCAGCCCTCGGGGACAGAACACTGAAGCTTTCTTT. Protein sequence: CASSPRGQNTEAFF. This chain joins TRBV5-1 and TRBJ1-1, with D possibly TRBD1 on 6 matching bases. Trimming took 4 bases from V and 1 from J, leaving 11 bases between them. CDR3 size: 14 residues. Germline assignment: CDR1 SGHRS and CDR2 YFSETQ.

The chain couples TRBV6-5 to TRBJ1-1; 7 bases agree with TRBD1. V was pared by 7 bases and J by 0 bases, with 8 bases of the junction left unmatched. Germline V lookup: CDR1 MNHEY, CDR2 SVGAGI. This CDR3 contains 15 residues. The CDR3 spells CASKPPDRMNTEAFF. The CDR3 nucleotides read TGTGCCAGCAAGCCCCCGGACAGGATGAACACTGAAGCTTTCTTT.

The rearrangement joins TRBV2 to TRBJ2-7; 7 nucleotides agree with TRBD1. The germline gives CDR1 SNHLY, CDR2 FYNNEI. V lost 1 base and J lost 2; bases outside the gene matches: 8. There are 16 residues in the CDR3. CDR3 coding DNA: TGTGCCAGCAGTGAAGAGGGACAGTTCGTTACCTACGAGCAGTACTTC. This gives the protein CASSEEGQFVTYEQYF. Complete variable domain (other parts from reference TRBV2 and TRBJ2-7): EPEVTQTPSHQVTQMGQEVILRCVPISNHLYFYWYRQILGQKVEFLVSFYNNEISEKSEIFDDQFSVERPDGSNFTLKIRSTKLEDSAMYFCASSEEGQFVTYEQYFGPGTRLTVT.

The V gene is TRBV4-1, the J gene TRBJ1-1; weak D call: TRBD1 (6 bases). The CDR3 length is 18 residues. Trimming pared 3 bases from V and 4 bases from J, leaving 24 bases between. CDR1 MGHRA and CDR2 YSYEKL come from the germline V gene. CDR3 sequence: CASSQLLQGGGQGTEAFF. CDR3 nucleotides: TGCGCCAGCAGCCAGCTACTTCAGGGAGGGGGGCAGGGCACTGAAGCTTTCTTT.

This sequence joins TRBV7-2 and TRBJ2-5; TRBD1 is a possible D gene (7 bases). The CDR3 extends over 14 amino acids. Trimming stripped 1 base from V and 9 bases from J, with 15 bases between. Germline V gene data show CDR1 as SGHTA and CDR2 as FQGNSA. The DNA of the CDR3 is TGTGCCAGCAGCTTAGGGGGGGACAGTGGGTCCCAGTACTTC. Translated, it gives CASSLGGDSGSQYF.

This clone came up a few times. V gene TRBV10-3 combines with J gene TRBJ1-1; TRBD1 might be the D (5 bases). V was pared by 7 bases and J by 11 bases, with 17 bases between. The germline V gene has CDR1 ENHRY and CDR2 SYGVKD. This CDR3 has 12 residues. CDR3 in amino acids: CAITSGGGRAFF. The CDR3 DNA is TGTGCCATCACTAGTGGGGGGGGACGGGCTTTCTTT.

The chain carries TRBV2 and TRBJ2-7; 10 bases align to TRBD1. The CDR3 has 15 residues. Germline V gene data show CDR1 as SNHLY and CDR2 as FYNNEI. V shed 6 bases, J shed 3 bases, and the junction held 8 bases outside the gene matches. The CDR3 DNA is TGTGCCAGCAGCACGCAGGGACAGGGGTTCTACGAGCAGTACTTC. Encoded protein: CASSTQGQGFYEQYF.

The chain has TRBV4-1 and TRBJ2-7, with 7 bases identical to TRBD1. With 0 bases clipped from V and 0 bases from J, the junction kept 11 bases outside the gene matches. The CDR3 spans 18 residues. Germline V gives CDR1 MGHRA, CDR2 YSYEKL. Here the CDR3 reads CASSQEGGNGALSYEQYF. CDR3 DNA: TGCGCCAGCAGCCAAGAAGGGGGCAACGGGGCCCTCTCCTACGAGCAGTACTTC.

This chain joins TRBV12-1 and TRBJ2-1; no DNA check was done on the table's D call, TRBD2. TRBV12-1 is a pseudogene locus. The CDR3 has 15 amino acids. The CDR3 here is CASSFRSGSGDEQFF. The CDR3 DNA follows: TGTGCCAGCAGCTTTAGGAGCGGGAGCGGCGATGAGCAGTTCTTC.